A single sample is the source of the 6 T cell receptor beta chains below, sequenced in a study of T cell repertoires in cytomegalovirus infection. From the reads, TCRdb called clonotypes with MiXCR, one entry per CDR3 protein. The profile shows 44,000 or so distinct CDR3 sequences, around 23% of them singletons. No antigen has been identified for these receptors. The sequences come from CD8+ T cells from cultured PBMCs, collected from culture after CMV antigen stimulation. These TCRs come from a human donor in good health (CMV status not recorded). Some clones in this sample may be carry-over from other donors' samples.

The genes are TRBV27 and TRBJ2-1; D might be TRBD2 (5 bases). Germline CDR1 MNHEY, CDR2 SMNVEV (reference sequence). V dropped 6 bases and J dropped 8 bases, with 23 bases sitting between them. CDR3 size: 16 residues. CDR3 sequence: CASRTLRRLEGYEQFF. DNA of the CDR3: TGTGCCAGCAGAACGCTCCGGAGACTTGAGGGCTATGAGCAGTTCTTC.

The chain carries TRBV12-3 or TRBV12-4 and TRBJ2-1; D remains ambiguous. Trimming took 7 bases from V and 5 from J, leaving 21 bases between them. There are 16 residues in the CDR3. CDR3: CASNPRVSTPNNEQFF. The CDR3 DNA is TGTGCCAGCAACCCCCGTGTGAGTACCCCGAACAATGAGCAGTTCTTC.

The chain uses TRBV7-2 and TRBJ2-1, with 11 bases matching TRBD1. The ends lost 2 bases at V and 8 bases at J; junction bases unmatched: 5. This CDR3 region has 15 residues. CDR1 is SGHTA and CDR2 is FQGNSA in the germline V gene. For the CDR3, the DNA is TGTGCCAGCAGCTTACGGGACAGGGGGAGGGATGAGCAGTTCTTC. Translated, it gives CASSLRDRGRDEQFF.

This clonotype was observed a few times. This sequence joins TRBV6-5 and TRBJ2-3; 10 bases are shared with TRBD1. Germline V CDR1 and CDR2: MNHEY, SVGAGI. This CDR3 comprises 17 residues. The ends lost 2 bases at V and 6 bases at J; junction bases unmatched: 11. DNA for the CDR3: TGTGCCAGCAGTTACGCCCCCGGGACAGGGGAAGTGGATACGCAGTATTTT. It codes for CASSYAPGTGEVDTQYF.

This clonotype was seen a few times. The chain recombines TRBV5-5 with TRBJ2-1; TRBD2 matches 11 bases. CDR1 SGHKS and CDR2 YYEKEE come from the germline V gene (reference sequence). The CDR3 covers 16 residues. Unmatched junction bases numbered 3, after V lost 0 bases and J lost 4 bases. The CDR3 nucleotides read TGTGCCAGCAGCTTGGAGGGACTAGCGGTTTACAATGAGCAGTTCTTC. Translation gives CASSLEGLAVYNEQFF.

This clonotype was observed a handful of times. The rearrangement joins TRBV7-8 to TRBJ1-1; TRBD1 agrees at 7 bases. In germline, CDR1 is SGHVS, CDR2 FQNEAQ. Trimming took 2 bases from V and 5 from J; bases not matched to a gene: 14. CDR3 size: 17 residues. CDR3 nucleotide sequence: TGTGCCAGCAGCTTAAGGGGGGGCTGGACAGGAGGGACTGAAGCTTTCTTT. Protein sequence: CASSLRGGWTGGTEAFF.